Presented here are 4 T cell receptor beta chains from one specimen sequenced in a study of response to subunit inactivated influenza vaccine. MiXCR was run by TCRdb on the RT-PCR reads, yielding one entry per CDR3 protein. The data hold about 570,000 distinct CDR3 sequences, with about 12% observed a single time. Sequencing used PBMCs from blood, obtained on the day of vaccination. These receptors were taken from a man aged 45-60 years who received an inactivated influenza vaccine.

This clonotype was counted a few times. The rearrangement uses TRBV6-2 or TRBV6-3 and TRBJ2-5; D not resolved. The CDR3 consists of 14 residues. CDR1 MNHEY and CDR2 SVGEGT come from the germline V gene. The ends were cut back, 2 bases at V and 3 bases at J, with 10 bases in the middle. The CDR3 DNA sequence: TGTGCCAGCAGTTACATCCGTGGAGAAGAGACCCAGTACTTC. Translation gives CASSYIRGEETQYF.

This chain connects TRBV20-1 to TRBJ2-1, with D tentatively TRBD1 (6 bases). The V end was cut by 2 bases, the J end by 9 bases, with 17 bases between. The CDR3 runs 14 residues. Germline V gene lookup returns CDR1 DFQATT and CDR2 SNEGSKA (reference sequence). CDR3 sequence (DNA): TGCAGTGCTAGACAGGGGCCCGTTATGGGTGAGCAGTTCTTC. Translating gives CSARQGPVMGEQFF.

Only a few counts were recorded for this clonotype. The V gene is TRBV27, the J gene TRBJ2-3; TRBD1 aligns across 7 bases. Germline lookup yields CDR1 MNHEY and CDR2 SMNVEV (reference sequence). The V and J ends lost 7 bases and 5 bases, in that order; junction bases with no gene match: 9. CDR3 length: 14 residues. Here the CDR3 DNA reads TGTGCCAGCACGAGGAAGGGGGCCGGAGATACGCAGTATTTT. Encoded protein: CASTRKGAGDTQYF.

This clonotype occurred a few times. One end of the junction fails to match germline, which may point to a read error. CDR3 protein: CASSQDWLTSTDTQYF. DNA of the CDR3: TGCGCCAGCAGCCAAGACTGGCTGACTAGCACAGATACGCAGTATTTT. V gene TRBV4-2 combines with J gene TRBJ2-3; no clear D gene. This CDR3 contains 16 residues. CDR1 and CDR2 (germline): LGHNA, YNFKEQ.